A selection of T cell receptor gamma chains follows, all from one sample in a study of Vδ1+ human thymocytes. TCRdb re-called clones from the multiplex PCR reads via CATT. The repertoire includes tens of thousands of gamma-chain clones, about 18% of them detected once, and under 2% sits in the top ten. Sequencing input: Vdelta1+ gamma-delta thymocytes from the thymus. The receptors were sampled from a boy younger than two who had congenital heart surgery. CDR3s include the opening cysteine and the closing phenylalanine or tryptophan. Part of the rows lack a size; the others show once, few, many or a class for expanded clones.

medium-sized	TRGV5	13	TRGJ1/TRGJ2	CATWDSPYYKKLF	TGTGCCACCTGGGACAGCCCTTATTATAAGAAACTCTTT
few	TRGV3	13	TRGJ1/TRGJ2	CATWDRLGYKKLF	TGTGCCACCTGGGACAGGTTGGGTTATAAGAAACTCTTT
few	TRGV3	17	TRGJP1	CATWDRLFYTTGWFKIF	TGTGCCACCTGGGACAGGCTTTTTTATACCACTGGTTGGTTCAAGATATTT
few	TRGV9	15	TRGJ1/TRGJ2	CALWEVNGGDYKKLF	TGTGCCTTGTGGGAGGTGAATGGAGGGGATTATAAGAAACTCTTT
few	TRGV9	11	TRGJ1/TRGJ2	CAVVEDYKKLF	TGTGCCGTTGTTGAGGATTATAAGAAACTCTTT
NA	TRGV4	17	TRGJ1/TRGJ2	CATWDRRRGWNYYKKLF	TGTGCCACCTGGGACAGGCGCCGAGGGTGGAATTATTATAAGAAACTCTTT
NA	TRGV4	12	TRGJ1/TRGJ2	CATSSRFYKKLF	TGTGCCACCTCGAGTAGATTTTATAAGAAACTCTTT
few	TRGV9	12	TRGJ1/TRGJ2	CALWEAIYKKLF	TGTGCCTTGTGGGAGGCGATTTATAAGAAACTCTTT
few	TRGV4	13	TRGJ1/TRGJ2	CATWDLSFYKKLF	TGTGCCACCTGGGATTTATCGTTTTATAAGAAACTCTTT
few	TRGV2	11	TRGJ1/TRGJ2	CATRDYYKKLF	TGTGCCACGCGAGATTATTATAAGAAACTCTTT
few	TRGV5	14	TRGJ1/TRGJ2	CATWDNDRLYKKLF	TGTGCCACCTGGGACAACGATCGTCTTTATAAGAAACTCTTT
NA	TRGV9	14	TRGJP	CALWNELGKKIKVF	TGTGCCTTGTGGAACGAGTTGGGCAAAAAAATCAAGGTATTT
NA	TRGV9	15	TRGJ1/TRGJ2	CALWEVGAQYYKKLF	TGTGCCTTGTGGGAGGTGGGGGCACAGTATTATAAGAAACTCTTT
NA	TRGV9	15	TRGJP1	CALWEVQGDGWFKIF	TGTGCCTTGTGGGAGGTGCAAGGTGATGGTTGGTTCAAGATATTT
few	TRGV4	14	TRGJ1/TRGJ2	CATWEGNYYYKKLF	TGTGCCACCTGGGAGGGGAACTATTATTATAAGAAACTCTTT
few	TRGV4	13	TRGJ1/TRGJ2	CATWDGDSVKKLF	TGTGCCACCTGGGATGGGGACTCAGTGAAGAAACTCTTT
NA	TRGV3	15	TRGJP1	CATWDRYRSGWFKIF	TGTGCCACCTGGGACAGGTATAGATCTGGTTGGTTCAAGATATTT
NA	TRGV9	14	TRGJ1/TRGJ2	CALWEVQGCYKKLF	TGTGCCTTGTGGGAGGTGCAAGGTTGTTATAAGAAACTCTTT
NA	TRGV9	16	TRGJ1/TRGJ2	CALWDFSGDFYYKKLF	TGTGCCTTGTGGGACTTTAGCGGGGATTTTTATTATAAGAAACTCTTT
few	TRGV3	14	TRGJP2	CATWGPSSDWIKTF	TGTGCCACCTGGGGCCCTAGTAGTGATTGGATCAAGACGTTT
few	TRGV4	11	TRGJ1/TRGJ2	CATWDEPKKLF	TGTGCCACCTGGGATGAACCTAAGAAACTCTTT
few	TRGV9	14	TRGJ1/TRGJ2	CALWEAPLRYKKLF	TGTGCCTTGTGGGAGGCCCCTTTACGGTATAAGAAACTCTTT
few	TRGV5	14	TRGJ1/TRGJ2	CATWDSRNYYKKLF	TGCGCCACCTGGGACAGTCGAAATTATTATAAGAAACTCTTT
NA	TRGV3	14	TRGJ1/TRGJ2	CATWERFGFYKKLF	TGTGCCACCTGGGAGAGATTTGGGTTTTATAAGAAACTCTTT
few	TRGV5	13	TRGJ1/TRGJ2	CATWDRHGYKKLF	TGTGCCACCTGGGACAGGCATGGTTATAAGAAACTCTTT
few	TRGV3	15	TRGJ1/TRGJ2	CATWDRRKNYYKKLF	TGTGCCACCTGGGACAGGAGAAAGAATTATTATAAGAAACTCTTT